Below, one T cell receptor (beta chain) is given with its context. Germline V CDR1 and CDR2: LNHNV, YYDKDF (reference sequence). The V gene end was trimmed by 0 bases and the J gene end by 3 bases; junction bases not matched to a gene: 1. CDR3 size: 14 residues. This entry belongs to a study of CD8+CD57+ T cells in acquired aplastic anemia. Genomic DNA, the template, was used for profiling of the TCR beta VDJ and CDR3. Each CDR3 protein is one row after TCRdb ran MiXCR on the reads. The sample has some 82,000 distinct CDR3 sequences, about half seen once. This chain connects TRBV15 to TRBJ1-1, with 7 bases lining up with TRBD1. This sequence was found in a human donor in good health, serving as a control. The sequenced sample consisted of sorted CD4+, CD8+, or CD8+CD57+ T cells (not recorded which) from PBMCs. The chain's CDR3 is CATSRETGDTEAFF. The DNA for the CDR3 is TGTGCCACCAGCAGAGAAACAGGGGACACTGAAGCTTTCTTT.